This record covers a single T cell receptor beta chain. Its antigen is not known. The assay was immunoSEQ multiplex PCR, and TCRdb's table has in-frame clones only and misses some. The sample has tens of thousands of clones, roughly 84% seen once. Autoimmune disease history or systemic immunosuppression was exclusionary. The data originate from a study of OX40 agonist ivuxolimab in advanced cancers. Regarding the study as a whole: Dose levels from 0.1 to 3.0 mg/kg saw CD4+ and CD8+ blood T cells expand clonally by week 6.

There are 13 residues in the CDR3. V lost 6 bases and J 6 bases, leaving 14 bases between the germline ends. In germline, CDR1 is LNHDA, CDR2 SQIVND (reference sequence). The chain employs TRBV19 and TRBJ1-2; a weak D match, TRBD1 (6 bases). The source was CD4+ or CD8+ T cells sorted from blood, collected in a trial of the OX40 agonist ivuxolimab. The origin of this receptor is an adult with an advanced solid tumor such as melanoma, head and neck, liver or kidney cancer. CDR3 protein: CASSLEGGNGYTF. CDR3 sequence (DNA): TGTGCCAGTAGCCTGGAGGGGGGGAATGGCTACACCTTC.